This passage covers 18 T cell receptor beta chains from one sample sequenced in a study of OX40 agonist ivuxolimab in advanced cancers. Receptor amplification or capture employed the immunoSEQ multiplex PCR assay. TCRdb's version of the immuneACCESS table is confined to in-frame rearrangements and falls short of the full clone set. An unresolved V gene accounts for under half of the shortfall where checked; the remainder is of unknown origin. In all, the sample holds some 68,000 clones, and about 88% of those were seen once. The ten largest clones capture 0.95% to 1.4% of the sample. The sample was CD4+ or CD8+ T cells sorted from blood, taken in a trial of the OX40 agonist ivuxolimab. Receptor source: an adult with an advanced solid tumor such as melanoma, head and neck, liver or kidney cancer.

This clone appeared a few times. V is TRBV30 and J is TRBJ1-2; no clear D. Trimming took off 0 bases at V and 3 bases at J, with 8 bases between the two ends. Germline assignment: CDR1 GTSNPN and CDR2 SVGIG (reference sequence). CDR3 length: 13 amino acids. The CDR3 is CAWSVRSDYGYTF. The CDR3, as DNA: TGTGCCTGGAGTGTCAGGAGTGACTATGGCTACACCTTC.

The rearrangement uses TRBV19 and TRBJ1-1; D call uncertain. From germline, CDR1 is LNHDA and CDR2 SQIVND (reference sequence). This CDR3 region has 13 residues. Trimming took 7 bases from V and 4 from J, leaving 13 bases between them. The CDR3 protein is CASKRAGSTEAFF. CDR3 coding DNA: TGTGCCAGTAAAAGGGCAGGTAGCACTGAAGCTTTCTTT.

The V and J genes are TRBV5-1 and TRBJ2-5; D may be TRBD1 (6 bases). CDR1 and CDR2 from the germline V gene are SGHRS and YFSETQ. The CDR3 has 15 amino acids. With 0 bases removed from V and 3 bases from J, the gap between germline ends came to 12 bases. CDR3 loop: CASSLALGQKETQYF. The CDR3, as DNA: TGCGCCAGCAGCTTGGCCCTCGGACAGAAAGAGACCCAGTACTTC.

The chain employs TRBV9 and TRBJ1-2; D ambiguous. Trimming pared 0 bases from V and 4 bases from J, leaving 7 bases between. There are 13 residues in the CDR3. Per germline, CDR1 SGDLS and CDR2 YYNGEE. The CDR3 loop reads CASSVGVIYGYTF. Here the CDR3 DNA reads TGTGCCAGCAGCGTAGGGGTTATCTATGGCTACACCTTC.

The V and J genes are TRBV5-4 and TRBJ2-2; 12 positions match TRBD2. The germline CDR1 and CDR2 sequences are SGHNT and YYREEE (reference sequence). The V segment lost 0 bases and the J segment 1 base; nucleotides outside the gene matches: 4. The CDR3 runs 18 residues. CDR3 nucleotides: TGTGCCAGCAGCTTGGCAATACTAGCGGGAGGGAACACCGGGGAGCTGTTTTTT. This translates into CASSLAILAGGNTGELFF.

The chain uses TRBV10-3 and TRBJ2-2; no reliable D call. Trimming cost V 11 bases and J 0 bases, with 13 bases left between them. There are 14 residues in the CDR3. Germline CDR1 reads ENHRY; CDR2 reads SYGVKD. CDR3 sequence reads: CASVGPANTGELFF. The CDR3 bases are TGTGCCTCCGTCGGCCCGGCGAACACCGGGGAGCTGTTTTTT.

This sequence joins TRBV27 and TRBJ2-7, with a weak D call TRBD2 (5 bases). This CDR3 contains 15 residues. Germline CDR1 MNHEY, CDR2 SMNVEV (reference sequence). Trimming shortened V by 6 bases and J by 3 bases, and 18 bases separated the two germline ends. The CDR3 DNA is TGTGCCAGCAGCTCTCTACGTCCAGGAGGCTACGAGCAGTACTTC. This encodes CASSSLRPGGYEQYF.

This chain uses TRBV9 with TRBJ2-1; no firm D call. Germline CDR1 is SGDLS and CDR2 is YYNGEE. With 0 bases removed from V and 3 bases from J, the gap between germline ends came to 10 bases. This CDR3 comprises 15 residues. As DNA, the CDR3 is TGTGCCAGCAGCGTAGAGGGTGGCCTCTACAATGAGCAGTTCTTC. Protein: CASSVEGGLYNEQFF.

This clone was picked up one time. V usage is TRBV5-4 and J usage is TRBJ2-2; no clear D. Germline V gives CDR1 SGHNT, CDR2 YYREEE (reference sequence). V gave up 3 bases and J gave up 6 bases, with 9 bases separating them. The CDR3 runs 13 residues. As DNA, the CDR3 is TGTGCCAGCAGCTCCCGGGCCGCCGGGGAGCTGTTTTTT. It encodes CASSSRAAGELFF.

The V gene is TRBV5-4, the J gene TRBJ2-7; D uncertain. Between the trimmed V and J ends, which lost 4 bases and 3 bases, there was a span of 11 bases. CDR1 is SGHNT and CDR2 is YYREEE in the germline V gene (reference sequence). The CDR3 sequence is 13 residues long. The CDR3 DNA follows: TGTGCCAGCAGCCCCCGCCCCAGCTACGAGCAGTACTTC. Protein: CASSPRPSYEQYF.

The chain uses TRBV27 and TRBJ1-5; D unclear. Germline-derived CDR1 and CDR2 are MNHEY and SMNVEV (reference sequence). V was clipped by 3 bases and J by 7 bases, with 10 bases between them. The CDR3 runs 13 residues. CDR3 DNA: TGTGCCAGCAGTTTTAAGTGGGGACAGCCCCAGCATTTT. Translating gives CASSFKWGQPQHF.

The gene calls are TRBV5-1 and TRBJ2-3, with 7 nucleotides matching TRBD2. Germline V gene data show CDR1 as SGHRS and CDR2 as YFSETQ. The CDR3 consists of 16 residues. V trimming: 4 bases; J trimming: 3 bases; junction bases outside the gene matches: 11. CDR3 sequence (DNA): TGCGCCAGCAGCGGTGGACTAGTGAGGATTACAGATACGCAGTATTTT. This codes for CASSGGLVRITDTQYF.

J is TRBJ2-7 and V is TRBV4-1; D possibly uses TRBD1 or TRBD2 (5 bases each). Germline V gene lookup returns CDR1 MGHRA and CDR2 YSYEKL. V lost 3 bases to trimming and J lost 1 base, with 16 bases between them. The CDR3 consists of 16 residues. The DNA for the CDR3 is TGCGCCAGCAGCCATGTGGGACCACATACTTCCTACGAGCAGTACTTC. Its translation: CASSHVGPHTSYEQYF.

This clone was detected once. This chain joins TRBV29-1 and TRBJ1-2; the D gene is possibly TRBD1 (5 bases). The germline V gene encodes CDR1 SQVTM and CDR2 ANQGSEA. CDR3 length: 13 amino acids. V dropped 7 bases and J dropped 3 bases, with 15 bases sitting between them. This CDR3 reads CSASGSADYGYTF. CDR3 nucleotides: TGCAGCGCTTCAGGGTCGGCAGACTATGGCTACACCTTC.

The chain employs TRBV7-9 and TRBJ1-4; no definite D call. Trimming cost V 2 bases and J 4 bases, with 11 bases left between them. The CDR3 loop spans 15 amino acids. The V gene's germline CDR1 is SEHNR and CDR2 FQNEAQ (reference sequence). CDR3: CASSLNTAYNEKLFF. The CDR3 nucleotides are TGTGCCAGCAGCTTAAATACAGCTTATAATGAAAAACTGTTTTTT.

V is TRBV28 and J is TRBJ2-6; D possibly corresponds to TRBD2 (7 bases). Trimming cost V 10 bases and J 3 bases, with 19 bases left between them. Germline values: CDR1 MDHEN, CDR2 SYDVKM. The CDR3 has 16 amino acids. CDR3 nucleotides: TGTGCCACCCACCGTCGGGGGGCGGGTGGGGCCAACGTCCTGACTTTC. Translation: CATHRRGAGGANVLTF.

This clone turned up a few times. CDR3 loop: CASSTDRGLYNPYQETQYF. For the CDR3, the DNA is TGTGCCAGCAGCACGGACAGGGGACTTTACAACCCGTACCAAGAGACCCAGTACTTC. The chain has TRBV21-1 and TRBJ2-5; the DNA was not compared with TRBD1, the D call given in the table. TRBV21-1 has pseudogene status. The CDR3 is 19 amino acids.

The genes are TRBV5-1 and TRBJ2-1, with D tentatively TRBD1 (6 bases). Per the germline V gene, CDR1 is SGHRS and CDR2 is YFSETQ. The CDR3 spans 15 residues. V gave up 0 bases and J gave up 0 bases, with 7 bases separating them. CDR3 DNA: TGCGCCAGCAGCTTGGGGACAGCCTCCTACAATGAGCAGTTCTTC. It specifies CASSLGTASYNEQFF.